The 8 T cell receptor beta chains given below trace back to one sample, sequenced in a study of blood T cell repertoires in COVID-19. Clones were sequenced by immunoSEQ multiplex PCR, and TCRdb holds only the in-frame ones, with some missing. The data contain 84,000 or so clones, 75% to 85% of them singletons. The sample comprised peripheral blood. The receptor source for this set is a woman over 75 with acute or convalescent COVID-19.

This chain links TRBV5-4 with TRBJ2-7, with D tentatively TRBD1 (7 bases). The CDR3 runs to 16 residues. CDR1 and CDR2 (germline): SGHNT, YYREEE (reference sequence). The V gene lost 4 bases and the J gene lost 3 bases, with 20 bases spanning the gap. The CDR3 is CASSPTGDRGFYEQYF. The CDR3 DNA reads as TGTGCCAGCAGCCCTACGGGGGACAGAGGATTCTACGAGCAGTACTTC.

This clone showed up just a few times. V gene TRBV5-4 combines with J gene TRBJ2-4, with D perhaps TRBD2 (6 bases). The CDR3 consists of 14 residues. Germline V gives CDR1 SGHNT, CDR2 YYREEE (reference sequence). The V end lost 4 bases, the J end lost 0 bases, and 8 bases lay between the germline ends. The CDR3 DNA follows: TGTGCCAGCAGCCCACTAGCAGCCAAAAACATTCAGTACTTC. The encoded protein is CASSPLAAKNIQYF.

This clone was recorded many times. The chain has TRBV2 and TRBJ2-5, with 7 positions matching TRBD2. This CDR3 spans 15 amino acids. Germline trimming cut 2 bases from V and 5 bases from J; bases unmatched to any gene: 8. Germline CDR1 and CDR2: SNHLY and FYNNEI. Here the CDR3 DNA reads TGTGCCAGCAGTGAACCACTAGCGTTTTGGGAGACCCAGTACTTC. Its protein product is CASSEPLAFWETQYF.

The V call is TRBV29-1, the J call TRBJ2-1; 12 bases are a match to TRBD2. The CDR3 runs to 18 residues. From germline, CDR1 is SQVTM and CDR2 ANQGSEA. Trimming cost V 2 bases and J 0 bases; bases outside gene matches: 8. The CDR3 coding sequence is TGCAGCGTTGAAATGGGACTAGCGGGCGACAGCTCCTACAATGAGCAGTTCTTC. Its protein is CSVEMGLAGDSSYNEQFF.

The chain employs TRBV29-1 and TRBJ1-1, with 10 bases that match TRBD1. V trimming: 6 bases; J trimming: 5 bases; junction bases outside the gene matches: 9. The CDR3 sequence is 14 residues long. CDR1 SQVTM and CDR2 ANQGSEA come from the germline V gene. CDR3 sequence (DNA): TGCAGCGTAGGAGACAGGGGGCTGCGAACTGAAGCTTTCTTT. This translates into CSVGDRGLRTEAFF.

This clone was seen only once. J is TRBJ1-6 and V is TRBV19; a possible D gene is TRBD1 (6 bases). The germline V and J ends were trimmed by 3 bases and 0 bases, with 9 bases remaining between them. The CDR3 is 16 residues long. Germline CDR1 and CDR2: LNHDA and SQIVND (reference sequence). CDR3 DNA: TGTGCCAGTAGTATCCAGGGGAGCTCCTATAATTCACCCCTCCACTTT. Residues: CASSIQGSSYNSPLHF.

The V call is TRBV11-2, the J call TRBJ2-3; D is perhaps TRBD1 (6 bases). V dropped 1 base and J dropped 2 bases, with 19 bases sitting between them. Germline assignment: CDR1 SGHAT and CDR2 FQNNGV. This CDR3 is 18 amino acids long. CDR3 sequence: CASSLVRGLGPNTDTQYF. CDR3 DNA: TGTGCCAGCAGCTTAGTCAGGGGCCTAGGACCAAACACAGATACGCAGTATTTT. Supplemented by reference TRBV11-2 and TRBJ2-3, the full variable domain reads EAGVAQSPRYKIIEKRQSVAFWCNPISGHATLYWYQQILGQGPKLLIQFQNNGVVDDSQLPKDRFSAERLKGVDSTLKIQPAKLEDSAVYLCASSLVRGLGPNTDTQYFGPGTRLTVL.

The CDR3 spells CASSVGQGSGANVLTF. CDR3 DNA: TGTGCCAGCAGCGTTGGACAGGGCTCTGGGGCCAACGTCCTGACTTTC. This rearrangement joins TRBV9 to TRBJ2-6, with 8 nucleotides matching TRBD1. The CDR3 is 16 amino acids. V shed 2 bases, J shed 0 bases, and the junction held 1 base outside the gene matches. Germline loops: CDR1 SGDLS, CDR2 YYNGEE.